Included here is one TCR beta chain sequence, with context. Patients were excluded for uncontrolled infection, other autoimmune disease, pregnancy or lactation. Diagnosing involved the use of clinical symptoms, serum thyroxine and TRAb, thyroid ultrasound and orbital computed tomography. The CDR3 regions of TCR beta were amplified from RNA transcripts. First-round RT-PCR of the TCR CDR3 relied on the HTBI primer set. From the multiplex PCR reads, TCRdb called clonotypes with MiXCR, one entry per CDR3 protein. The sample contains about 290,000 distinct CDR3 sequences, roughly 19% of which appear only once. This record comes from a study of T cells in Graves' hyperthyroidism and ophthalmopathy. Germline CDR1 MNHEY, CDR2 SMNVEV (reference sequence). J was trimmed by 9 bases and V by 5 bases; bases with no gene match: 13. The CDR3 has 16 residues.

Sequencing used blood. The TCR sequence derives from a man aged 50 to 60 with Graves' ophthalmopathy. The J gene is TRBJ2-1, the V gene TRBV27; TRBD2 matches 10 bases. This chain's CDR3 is CASSPRGAGGPVEQFF. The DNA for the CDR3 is TGTGCCAGCAGTCCCCGGGGAGCGGGAGGGCCTGTTGAGCAGTTCTTC.